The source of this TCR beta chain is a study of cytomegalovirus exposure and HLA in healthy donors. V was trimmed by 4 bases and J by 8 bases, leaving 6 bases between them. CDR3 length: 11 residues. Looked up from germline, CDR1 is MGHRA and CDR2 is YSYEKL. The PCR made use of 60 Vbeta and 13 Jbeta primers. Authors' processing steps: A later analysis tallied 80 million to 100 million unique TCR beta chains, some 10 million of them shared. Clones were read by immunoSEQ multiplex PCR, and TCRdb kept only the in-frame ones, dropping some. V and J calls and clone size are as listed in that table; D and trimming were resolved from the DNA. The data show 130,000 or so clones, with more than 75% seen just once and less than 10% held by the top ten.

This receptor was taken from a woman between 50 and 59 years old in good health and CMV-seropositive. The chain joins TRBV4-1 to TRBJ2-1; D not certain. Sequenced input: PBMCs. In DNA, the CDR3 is TGCGCCAGCAGCCGGAGCTATGAGCAGTTCTTC. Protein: CASSRSYEQFF.